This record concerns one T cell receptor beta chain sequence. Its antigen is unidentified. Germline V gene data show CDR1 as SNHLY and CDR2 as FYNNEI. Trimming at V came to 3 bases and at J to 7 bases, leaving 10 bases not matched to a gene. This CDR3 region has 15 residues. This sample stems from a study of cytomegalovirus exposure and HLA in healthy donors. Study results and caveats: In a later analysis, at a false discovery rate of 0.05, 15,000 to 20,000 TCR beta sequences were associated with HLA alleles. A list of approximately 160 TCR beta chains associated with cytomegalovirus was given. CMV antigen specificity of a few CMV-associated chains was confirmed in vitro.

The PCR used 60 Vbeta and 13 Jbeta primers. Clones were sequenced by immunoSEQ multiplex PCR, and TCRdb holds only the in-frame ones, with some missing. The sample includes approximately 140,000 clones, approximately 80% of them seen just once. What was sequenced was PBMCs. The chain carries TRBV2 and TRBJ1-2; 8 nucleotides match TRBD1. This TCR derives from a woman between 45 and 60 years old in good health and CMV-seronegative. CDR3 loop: CASSEPTGDRGGYTF. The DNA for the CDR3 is TGTGCCAGCAGTGAGCCGACAGGGGATCGTGGTGGCTACACCTTC. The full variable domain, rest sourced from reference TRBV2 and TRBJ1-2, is EPEVTQTPSHQVTQMGQEVILRCVPISNHLYFYWYRQILGQKVEFLVSFYNNEISEKSEIFDDQFSVERPDGSNFTLKIRSTKLEDSAMYFCASSEPTGDRGGYTFGSGTRLTVV.